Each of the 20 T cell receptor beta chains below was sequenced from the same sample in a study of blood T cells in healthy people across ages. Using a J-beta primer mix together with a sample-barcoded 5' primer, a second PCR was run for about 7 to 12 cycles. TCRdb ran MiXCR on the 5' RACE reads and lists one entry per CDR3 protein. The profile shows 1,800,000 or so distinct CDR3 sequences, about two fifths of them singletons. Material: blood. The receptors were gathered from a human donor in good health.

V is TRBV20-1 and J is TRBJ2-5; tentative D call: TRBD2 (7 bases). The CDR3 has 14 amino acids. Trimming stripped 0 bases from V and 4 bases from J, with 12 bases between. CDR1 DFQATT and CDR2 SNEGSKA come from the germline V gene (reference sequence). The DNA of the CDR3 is TGCAGTGCTAGAGATATGGGGGGGCTAGAGACCCAGTACTTC. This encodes CSARDMGGLETQYF.

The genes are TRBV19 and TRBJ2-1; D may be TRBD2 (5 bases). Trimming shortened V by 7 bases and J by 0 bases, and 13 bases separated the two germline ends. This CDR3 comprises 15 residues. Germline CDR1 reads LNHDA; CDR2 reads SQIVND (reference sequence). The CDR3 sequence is CASNPLGSSYNEQFF. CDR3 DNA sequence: TGTGCCAGTAACCCCCTGGGGAGCTCCTACAATGAGCAGTTCTTC.

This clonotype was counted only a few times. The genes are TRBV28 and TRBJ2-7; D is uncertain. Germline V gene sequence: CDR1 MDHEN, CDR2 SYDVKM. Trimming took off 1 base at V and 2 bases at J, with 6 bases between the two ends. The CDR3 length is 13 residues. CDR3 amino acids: CASSLSIPYEQYF. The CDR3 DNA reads TGTGCCAGCAGTTTATCCATTCCCTACGAGCAGTACTTC.

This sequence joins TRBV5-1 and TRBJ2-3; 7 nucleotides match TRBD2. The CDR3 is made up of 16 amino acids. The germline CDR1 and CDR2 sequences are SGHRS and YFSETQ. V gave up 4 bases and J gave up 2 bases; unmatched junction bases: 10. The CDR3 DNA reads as TGCGCCAGCAGCCCCGACCCCGGGACTAACACAGATACGCAGTATTTT. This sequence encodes CASSPDPGTNTDTQYF.

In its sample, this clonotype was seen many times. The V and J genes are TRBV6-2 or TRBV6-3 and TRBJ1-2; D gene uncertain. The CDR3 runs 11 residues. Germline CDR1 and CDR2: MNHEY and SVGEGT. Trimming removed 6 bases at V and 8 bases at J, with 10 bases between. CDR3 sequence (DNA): TGTGCCAGCAGCCTACCCGGGGGCTACACCTTC. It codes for CASSLPGGYTF.

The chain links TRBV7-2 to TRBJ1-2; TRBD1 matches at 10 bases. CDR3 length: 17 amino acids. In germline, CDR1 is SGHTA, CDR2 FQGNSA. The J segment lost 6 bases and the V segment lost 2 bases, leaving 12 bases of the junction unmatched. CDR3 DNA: TGTGCCAGCAGCTTAACCGCCGGGACAGGGGTAGGGAATGGCTACACCTTC. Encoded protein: CASSLTAGTGVGNGYTF.

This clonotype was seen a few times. CDR3 DNA: TGTGCCAGCAGCAAAGGGCGGGGAAACCAAGAGACCCAGTACTTC. It is translated as CASSKGRGNQETQYF. The rearrangement uses TRBV7-9 and TRBJ2-5; weak D call: TRBD2 (6 bases). The CDR3 totals 15 residues. V was clipped by 5 bases and J by 0 bases, with 13 bases between them. Germline-derived CDR1 and CDR2 are SEHNR and FQNEAQ (reference sequence).

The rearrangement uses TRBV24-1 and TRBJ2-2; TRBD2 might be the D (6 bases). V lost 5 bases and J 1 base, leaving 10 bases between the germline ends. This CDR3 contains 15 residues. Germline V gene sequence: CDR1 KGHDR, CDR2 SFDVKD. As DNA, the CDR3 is TGTGCCACCAGTGGTACTAGCTTGAACACCGGGGAGCTGTTTTTT. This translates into CATSGTSLNTGELFF.

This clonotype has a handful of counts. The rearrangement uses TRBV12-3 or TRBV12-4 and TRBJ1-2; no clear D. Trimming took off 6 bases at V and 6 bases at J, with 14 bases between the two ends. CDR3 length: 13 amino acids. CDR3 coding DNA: TGTGCCAGCAGCTATGGGTGGGGTAATGGCTACACCTTC. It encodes CASSYGWGNGYTF.

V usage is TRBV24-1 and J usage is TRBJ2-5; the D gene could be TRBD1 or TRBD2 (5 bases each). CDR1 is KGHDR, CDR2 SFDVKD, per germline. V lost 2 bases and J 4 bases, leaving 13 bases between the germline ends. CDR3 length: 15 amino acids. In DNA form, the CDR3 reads TGTGCCACCAGTGATTCACAAGGGGCGGGAGAGACCCAGTACTTC. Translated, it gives CATSDSQGAGETQYF.

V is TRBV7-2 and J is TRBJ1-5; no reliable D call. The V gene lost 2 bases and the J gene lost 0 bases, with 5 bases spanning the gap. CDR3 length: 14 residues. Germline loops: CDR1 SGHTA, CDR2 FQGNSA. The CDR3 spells CASSLTISNQPQHF. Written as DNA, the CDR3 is TGTGCCAGCAGCTTAACGATTAGCAATCAGCCCCAGCATTTT.

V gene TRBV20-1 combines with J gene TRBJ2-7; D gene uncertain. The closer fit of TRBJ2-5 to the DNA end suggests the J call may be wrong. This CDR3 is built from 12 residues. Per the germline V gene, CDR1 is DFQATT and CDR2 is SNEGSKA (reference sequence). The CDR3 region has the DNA TGCAGTGCTAGAAGGCTGTCGGAGACCCAGTACTTC. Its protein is CSARRLSETQYF.

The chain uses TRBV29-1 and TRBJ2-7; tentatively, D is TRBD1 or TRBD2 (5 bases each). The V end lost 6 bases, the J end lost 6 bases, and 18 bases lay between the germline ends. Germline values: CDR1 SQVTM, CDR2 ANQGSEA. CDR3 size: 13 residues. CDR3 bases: TGCAGCGTCGAGGGGTGGCTAGCCGGCGAGCAGTACTTC. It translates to CSVEGWLAGEQYF.

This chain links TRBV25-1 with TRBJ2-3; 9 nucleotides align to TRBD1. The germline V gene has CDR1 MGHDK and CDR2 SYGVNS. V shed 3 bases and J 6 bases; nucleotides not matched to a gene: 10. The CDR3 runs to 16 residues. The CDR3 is CASSDSQGAKGDTQYF. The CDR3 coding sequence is TGTGCCAGCAGTGACTCACAGGGGGCGAAGGGGGATACGCAGTATTTT.

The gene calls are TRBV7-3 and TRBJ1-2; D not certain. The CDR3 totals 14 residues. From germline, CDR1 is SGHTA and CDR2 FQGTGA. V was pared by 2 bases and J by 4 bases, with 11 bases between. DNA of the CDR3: TGTGCCAGCAGCTTATCCCCGGGCCTCTATGGCTACACCTTC. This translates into CASSLSPGLYGYTF.

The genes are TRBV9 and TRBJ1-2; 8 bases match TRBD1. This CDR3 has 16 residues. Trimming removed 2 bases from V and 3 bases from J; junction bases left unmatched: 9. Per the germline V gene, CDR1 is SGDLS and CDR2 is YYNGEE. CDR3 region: CASSVVPGGADYGYTF. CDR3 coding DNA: TGTGCCAGCAGCGTTGTACCAGGGGGCGCAGACTATGGCTACACCTTC.

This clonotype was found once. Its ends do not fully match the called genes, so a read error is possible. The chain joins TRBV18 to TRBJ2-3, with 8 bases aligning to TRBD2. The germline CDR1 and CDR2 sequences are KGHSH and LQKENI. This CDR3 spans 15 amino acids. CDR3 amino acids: CASSPRSGGADTRYF. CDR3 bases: TGTGCCAGCTCACCACGCTCGGGGGGGGCCGATACGCGGTATTTT.

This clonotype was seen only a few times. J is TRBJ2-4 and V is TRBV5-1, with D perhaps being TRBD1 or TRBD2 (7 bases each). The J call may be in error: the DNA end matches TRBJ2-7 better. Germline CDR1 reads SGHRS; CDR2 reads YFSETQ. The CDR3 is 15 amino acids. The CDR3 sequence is CASSARAGTVYEQYF. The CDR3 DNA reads TGCGCCAGCAGCGCTCGAGCGGGGACAGTCTACGAGCAGTACTTC.

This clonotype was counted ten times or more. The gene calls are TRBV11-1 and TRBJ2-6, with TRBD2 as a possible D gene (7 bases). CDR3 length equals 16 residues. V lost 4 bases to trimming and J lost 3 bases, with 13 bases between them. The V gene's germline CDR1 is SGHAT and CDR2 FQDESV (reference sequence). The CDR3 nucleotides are TGTGCCAGCAGCTCCCCAGGGGACTATGGGGCCAACGTCCTGACTTTC. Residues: CASSSPGDYGANVLTF.

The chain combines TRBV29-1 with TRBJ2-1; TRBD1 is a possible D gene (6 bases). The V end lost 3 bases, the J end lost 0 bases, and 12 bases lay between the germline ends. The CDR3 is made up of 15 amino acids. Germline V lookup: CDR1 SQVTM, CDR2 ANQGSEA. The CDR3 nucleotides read TGCAGCGTTGAGAGAGGCAGGGGCTCCTACAATGAGCAGTTCTTC. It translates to CSVERGRGSYNEQFF.